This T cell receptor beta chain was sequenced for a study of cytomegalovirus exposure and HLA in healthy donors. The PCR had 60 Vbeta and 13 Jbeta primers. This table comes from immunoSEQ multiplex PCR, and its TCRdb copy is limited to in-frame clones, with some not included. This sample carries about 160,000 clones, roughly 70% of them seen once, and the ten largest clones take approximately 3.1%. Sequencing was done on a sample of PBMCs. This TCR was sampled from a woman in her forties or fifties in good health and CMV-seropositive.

CDR3 nucleotides: TGTGCCAGCAGCTTAGCCAGGCAGGGTGCTGAAAAACTGTTTTTT. The encoded protein is CASSLARQGAEKLFF. The rearrangement uses TRBV7-2 and TRBJ1-4; weak D call: TRBD1 (5 bases). Trimming stripped 0 bases from V and 7 bases from J, with 12 bases between. Germline V gene data show CDR1 as SGHTA and CDR2 as FQGNSA. This CDR3 comprises 15 residues.